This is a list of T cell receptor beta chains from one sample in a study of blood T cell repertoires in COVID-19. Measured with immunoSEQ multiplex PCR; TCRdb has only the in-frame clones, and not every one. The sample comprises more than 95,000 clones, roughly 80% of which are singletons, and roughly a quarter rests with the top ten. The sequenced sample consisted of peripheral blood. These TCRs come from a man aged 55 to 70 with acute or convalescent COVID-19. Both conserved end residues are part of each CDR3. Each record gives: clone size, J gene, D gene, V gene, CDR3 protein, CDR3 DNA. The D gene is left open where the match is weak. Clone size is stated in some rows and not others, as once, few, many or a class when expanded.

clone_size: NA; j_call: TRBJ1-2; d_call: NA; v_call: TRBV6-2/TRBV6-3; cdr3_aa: CASSSGVFYGYTF; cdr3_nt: TGTGCCAGCAGCTCCGGGGTCTTCTATGGCTACACCTTC
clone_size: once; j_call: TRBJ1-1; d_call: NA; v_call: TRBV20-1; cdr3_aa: CSASLMGTLNTEAFF; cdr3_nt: TGCAGTGCTAGTTTGATGGGGACACTGAACACTGAAGCTTTCTTT
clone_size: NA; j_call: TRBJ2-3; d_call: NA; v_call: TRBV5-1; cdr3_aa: CASRPRQADTQYF; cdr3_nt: TGCGCCAGCAGACCCCGACAAGCAGATACGCAGTATTTT
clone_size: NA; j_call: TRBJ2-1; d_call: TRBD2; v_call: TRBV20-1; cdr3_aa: CSASHQIAGANEQFF; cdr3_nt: TGCAGTGCCAGTCACCAAATAGCGGGAGCCAATGAGCAGTTCTTC
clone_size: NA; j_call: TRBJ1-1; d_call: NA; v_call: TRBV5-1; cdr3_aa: CASSFNRANTEAFF; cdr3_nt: TGCGCCAGCAGCTTCAACAGGGCGAACACTGAAGCTTTCTTT
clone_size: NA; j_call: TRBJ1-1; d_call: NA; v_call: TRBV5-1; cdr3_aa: CASSSSQLGVGTEAFF; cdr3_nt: TGCGCCAGCAGTTCCTCACAATTAGGGGTGGGCACTGAAGCTTTCTTT
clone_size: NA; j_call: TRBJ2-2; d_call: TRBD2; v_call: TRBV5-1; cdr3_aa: CASSLSGLAGGDTGELFF; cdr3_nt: TGCGCCAGCAGCTTGTCGGGACTAGCGGGAGGAGACACCGGGGAGCTGTTTTTT
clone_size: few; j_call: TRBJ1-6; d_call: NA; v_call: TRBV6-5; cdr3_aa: CASTGLTYNSPLHF; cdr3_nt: TGTGCCAGCACGGGACTGACGTATAATTCACCCCTCCACTTT
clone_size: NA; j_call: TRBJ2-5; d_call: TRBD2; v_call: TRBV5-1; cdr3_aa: CASSLLAEETQYF; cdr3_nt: TGCGCCAGCAGCTTACTAGCGGAAGAGACCCAGTACTTC
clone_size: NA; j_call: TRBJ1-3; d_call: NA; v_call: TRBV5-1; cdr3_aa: CASSSGQKRGPGNTIYF; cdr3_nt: TGCGCCAGCAGCTCAGGACAGAAAAGAGGTCCCGGAAACACCATATATTTT
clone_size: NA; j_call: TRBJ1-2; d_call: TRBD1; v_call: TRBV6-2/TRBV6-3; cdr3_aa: CASSFGQGRGGYTF; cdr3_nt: TGTGCCAGCAGTTTCGGACAGGGAAGAGGAGGCTACACCTTC
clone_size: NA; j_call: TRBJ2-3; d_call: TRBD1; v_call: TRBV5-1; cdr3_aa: CASSGQTGGSGDTQYF; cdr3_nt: TGCGCCAGCAGCGGCCAGACAGGGGGCAGTGGGGATACGCAGTATTTT
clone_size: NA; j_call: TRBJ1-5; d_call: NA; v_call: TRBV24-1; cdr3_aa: CATSGQAENQPQHF; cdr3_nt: TGTGCCACCAGTGGACAGGCCGAAAATCAGCCCCAGCATTTT
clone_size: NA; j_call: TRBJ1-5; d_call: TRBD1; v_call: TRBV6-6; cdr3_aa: CASSQTGGPDSNQPQHF; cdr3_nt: TGTGCCAGCAGTCAGACAGGGGGCCCTGATAGCAATCAGCCCCAGCATTTT
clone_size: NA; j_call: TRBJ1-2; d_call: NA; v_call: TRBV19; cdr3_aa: CASFSPDYGYTF; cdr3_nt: TGTGCCAGTTTTTCCCCGGACTATGGCTACACCTTC
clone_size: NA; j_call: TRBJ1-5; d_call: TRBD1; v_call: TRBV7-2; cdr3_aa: CASSWYGTGGQRPQHF; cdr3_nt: TGTGCCAGCAGCTGGTATGGGACAGGGGGCCAGAGGCCCCAGCATTTT
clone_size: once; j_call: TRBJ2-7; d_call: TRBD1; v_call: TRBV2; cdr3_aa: CASRRQGSEQYF; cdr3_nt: TGTGCCAGCAGACGACAGGGGTCCGAGCAGTACTTC
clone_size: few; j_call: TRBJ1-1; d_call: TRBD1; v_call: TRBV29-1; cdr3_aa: CSVETGQGTEAFF; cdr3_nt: TGCAGCGTCGAGACGGGACAGGGGACTGAAGCTTTCTTT
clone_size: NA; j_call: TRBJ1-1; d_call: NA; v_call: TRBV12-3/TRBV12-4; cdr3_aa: CASREETETEAFF; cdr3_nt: TGTGCCAGCAGAGAGGAGACAGAAACTGAAGCTTTCTTT
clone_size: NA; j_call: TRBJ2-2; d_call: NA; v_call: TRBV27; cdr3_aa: CASSSLAASGELFF; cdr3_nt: TGTGCCAGCAGTTCTCTAGCAGCTAGCGGGGAGCTGTTTTTT
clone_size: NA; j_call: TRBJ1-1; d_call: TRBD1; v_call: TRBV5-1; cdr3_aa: CASSPRQGGANTEAFF; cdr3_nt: TGCGCCAGCAGCCCAAGACAGGGGGGAGCGAACACTGAAGCTTTCTTT
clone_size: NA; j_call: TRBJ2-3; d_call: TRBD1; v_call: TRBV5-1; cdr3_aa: CASSSDRGGDTQYF; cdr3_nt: TGCGCCAGCAGCTCGGACAGGGGGGGAGATACGCAGTATTTT
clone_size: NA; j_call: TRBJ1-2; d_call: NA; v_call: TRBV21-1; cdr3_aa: CASSTGTLYGYTF; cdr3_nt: TGTGCCAGCAGCACCGGGACACTCTATGGCTACACCTTC
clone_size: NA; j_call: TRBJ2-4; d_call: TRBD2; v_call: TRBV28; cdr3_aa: CASTPGGAGNIQYF; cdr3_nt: TGTGCCAGCACCCCGGGGGGGGCGGGAAACATTCAGTACTTC
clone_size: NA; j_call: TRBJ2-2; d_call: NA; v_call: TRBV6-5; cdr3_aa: CASTRPPGTGELFF; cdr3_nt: TGTGCCAGCACCCGGCCCCCGGGGACCGGGGAGCTGTTTTTT
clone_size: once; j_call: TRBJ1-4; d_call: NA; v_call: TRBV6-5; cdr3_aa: CASRAWGVNEKLFF; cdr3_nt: TGTGCCAGCAGGGCTTGGGGGGTTAATGAAAAACTGTTTTTT
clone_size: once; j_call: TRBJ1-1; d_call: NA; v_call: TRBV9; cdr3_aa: CASSAPGHLNTEAFF; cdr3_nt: TGTGCCAGCAGCGCCCCGGGACATTTGAACACTGAAGCTTTCTTT
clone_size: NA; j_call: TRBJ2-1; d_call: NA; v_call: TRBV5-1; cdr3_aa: CASKRGSNRRDEQFF; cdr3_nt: TGCGCCAGCAAGAGAGGGTCAAACCGGCGGGATGAGCAGTTCTTC
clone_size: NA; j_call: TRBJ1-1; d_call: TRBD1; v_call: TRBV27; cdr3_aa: CASSPNRGKAFF; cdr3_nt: TGTGCCAGCAGTCCAAACAGGGGTAAAGCTTTCTTT
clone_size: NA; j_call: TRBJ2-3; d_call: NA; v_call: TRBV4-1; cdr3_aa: CASSQGRGRSPTDTQYF; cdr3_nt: TGCGCCAGCAGCCAAGGTCGGGGTCGTAGCCCGACAGATACGCAGTATTTT
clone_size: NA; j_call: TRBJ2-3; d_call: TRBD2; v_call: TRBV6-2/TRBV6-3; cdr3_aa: CASSYRLALQYF; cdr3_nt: TGTGCCAGCAGTTACAGACTAGCGCTTCAGTATTTT
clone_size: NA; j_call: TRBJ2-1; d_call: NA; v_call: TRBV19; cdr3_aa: CASSFNRETEQFF; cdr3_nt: TGTGCCAGTAGTTTCAATAGGGAGACTGAGCAGTTCTTC
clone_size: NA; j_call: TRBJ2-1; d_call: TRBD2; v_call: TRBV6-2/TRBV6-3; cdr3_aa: CASSASGLAGGGEQFF; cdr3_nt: TGTGCCAGCAGTGCCTCGGGGCTAGCGGGAGGTGGAGAGCAGTTCTTC
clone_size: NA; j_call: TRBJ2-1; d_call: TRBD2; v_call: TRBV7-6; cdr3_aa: CASSEFSGTTYNEQFF; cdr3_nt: TGTGCCAGCAGCGAATTCTCCGGGACTACTTACAATGAGCAGTTCTTC
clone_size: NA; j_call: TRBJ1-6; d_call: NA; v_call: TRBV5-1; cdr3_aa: CASSSRDTYNSPLHF; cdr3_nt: TGCGCCAGCAGCTCCCGGGACACTTATAATTCACCCCTCCACTTT
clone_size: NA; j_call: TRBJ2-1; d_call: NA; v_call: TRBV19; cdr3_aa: CASSRGLLNEQFF; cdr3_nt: TGTGCCAGTAGTCGGGGACTCCTCAATGAGCAGTTCTTC
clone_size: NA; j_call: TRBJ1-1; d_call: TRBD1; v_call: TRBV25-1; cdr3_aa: CASRKGQGNTEAFF; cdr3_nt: TGTGCCAGCAGAAAAGGACAGGGGAACACTGAAGCTTTCTTT